This T cell receptor (beta chain) was obtained from a study of blood T cell repertoires in COVID-19. Study as a whole: Samples representing acute and convalescent COVID-19 were sourced from the United States, Italy and Spain. In each case, the material was cDNA or gDNA derived from T cells, B-cell-depleted T cells, or PBMCs.

Source study methods: Amplification with reference gene primers provided the estimates of nucleated cell counts. TCRdb's copy holds only in-frame clones and misses some; the assay was immunoSEQ multiplex PCR. V, J and clone size were drawn from that table, and D and trimming were deduced from the DNA. This table holds 55,000 to 75,000 clones, approximately 77% found once. Comments on this clone: The germline gene is not matched at one end of the junction; a read error may be the cause.

The CDR3 runs 15 residues. CDR1 and CDR2 from the germline V gene are SGHTA and FQGNSA. The material sequenced was peripheral blood. This rearrangement joins TRBV7-2 to TRBJ1-2; the match to TRBD1 covers 8 bases. The receptor was isolated from a woman aged 70-85 years with COVID-19, enrolled during active disease. CDR3 DNA sequence: TGTGCCGGCAGCCCAACTTCAGGGGGCGTCTATGGCTACACCTTC. Its protein is CAGSPTSGGVYGYTF. The variable domain in full, with the rest retrieved from reference TRBV7-2 and TRBJ1-2, is GAGVSQSPSNKVTEKGKDVELRCDPISGHTALYWYRQSLGQGLEFLIYFQGNSAPDKSGLPSDRFSAERTGGSVSTLTIQRTQQEDSAVYLCAGSPTSGGVYGYTFGSGTRLTVV.